This TCR beta chain was observed in a study of regulatory T cells in long-lasting Graves disease. Study results and limitations: Persistent-disease Graves' patients showed less TCR diversity than new cases. Gene preferences differed: TRBV28, TRBJ1-2, TRBJ2-5 in persistent cases.

The TCR beta library used iRepertoire HTBI primers with Arm-PCR amplification of CDR3. TCRdb re-called the multiplex PCR reads with MiXCR, one entry per CDR3 protein. The data show under 450,000 distinct CDR3 sequences, about a quarter seen once. Germline CDR1 reads ENHRY; CDR2 reads SYGVKD. After removal of 6 bases from V and 6 bases from J, the junction contained 3 bases not matched to a gene. The CDR3 covers 15 residues. Time point: persistent/refractory GD, antithyroid drugs over 5 years with positive TRAb. The authors made the TCR library using RNA they extracted from PBMCs. The table lists this clonotype with many counts. Its antigen is currently unknown.

The starting material was peripheral blood mononuclear cells (PBMCs), obtained when the disease was refractory, from a patient treated with antithyroid drugs. V gene TRBV10-3 combines with J gene TRBJ2-2; 14 bases fit TRBD2. The source of this sequence is a female donor with Graves disease. CDR3 sequence: CAIRGLAGGPGELFF. The CDR3 coding sequence is TGTGCCATCAGAGGACTAGCGGGAGGTCCCGGGGAGCTGTTTTTT.